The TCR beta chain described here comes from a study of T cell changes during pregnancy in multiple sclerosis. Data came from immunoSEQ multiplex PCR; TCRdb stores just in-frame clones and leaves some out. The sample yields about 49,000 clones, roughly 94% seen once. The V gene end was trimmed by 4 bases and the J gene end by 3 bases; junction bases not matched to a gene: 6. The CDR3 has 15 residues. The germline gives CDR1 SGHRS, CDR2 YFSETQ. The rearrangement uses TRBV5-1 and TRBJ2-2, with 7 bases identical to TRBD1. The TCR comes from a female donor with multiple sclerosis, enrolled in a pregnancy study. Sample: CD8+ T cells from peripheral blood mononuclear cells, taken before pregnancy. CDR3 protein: CASSDTGVDTGELFF. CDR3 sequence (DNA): TGCGCCAGCAGCGATACAGGGGTCGACACCGGGGAGCTGTTTTTT.